This TCR beta chain was observed in a study of OX40 agonist ivuxolimab in advanced cancers. In germline, CDR1 is GTSNPN, CDR2 SVGIG (reference sequence). This CDR3 is 15 amino acids long. The germline V and J ends were trimmed by 1 base and 7 bases, with 14 bases remaining between them. The protocol was immunoSEQ multiplex PCR, while the TCRdb copy is restricted to in-frame clones and leaves out a portion. The table includes some 70,000 clones, approximately 83% detected once. With regard to this clone: The target antigen is unknown.

General study points: Expanded clones were, on average, more numerous among CD8+ T cells than CD4+. The 0.1-3.0 mg/kg partial responders had among the lowest clonal expansion.

The TCR sequence derives from an adult with an advanced solid tumor such as melanoma, head and neck, liver or kidney cancer. The J gene is TRBJ1-6, the V gene TRBV30; no firm D call. This specimen was CD4+ or CD8+ T cells sorted from blood, taken in a trial of the OX40 agonist ivuxolimab. The CDR3 sequence: CAWSEARTGNSPLHF. CDR3 in DNA: TGTGCCTGGAGTGAGGCTCGGACTGGGAATTCACCCCTCCACTTT.